One sample yielded the 27 T cell receptor beta chains listed below, sequenced in a study of blood T cells in healthy people across ages. A second PCR of 7 to 11 cycles used a sample-barcoded 5' primer and a J-beta primer mix. TCRdb independently ran MiXCR on the 5' RACE reads; one entry per CDR3 protein. Of hundreds of thousands of distinct CDR3 sequences in the sample, around 46% were seen once. Sequences were obtained from blood. The receptors were gathered from a woman aged 55 to 70 in good health.

This clonotype was picked up a small number of times. The gene calls are TRBV5-1 and TRBJ2-7; D call uncertain. The J call may be faulty, since TRBJ2-5 better matches the DNA end. Germline-derived CDR1 and CDR2 are SGHRS and YFSETQ. There are 13 residues in the CDR3. CDR3 sequence (DNA): TGCGCCACGGGTGGCGAGCACCAAGAGACCCAGTACTTC. Its translation: CATGGEHQETQYF.

This clonotype has a handful of counts. The rearrangement uses TRBV20-1 and TRBJ2-5; 9 bases line up with TRBD2. The length of the CDR3 is 13 residues. The germline V gene has CDR1 DFQATT and CDR2 SNEGSKA (reference sequence). The CDR3 DNA sequence: TGCAGCCTCTCGACTAGCGGCCAAGAGACCCAGTACTTC. Amino acids: CSLSTSGQETQYF.

This clonotype was seen only a few times. This rearrangement joins TRBV5-1 to TRBJ2-7; TRBD1 aligns across 10 bases. The V and J ends lost 4 bases and 0 bases, in that order; junction bases with no gene match: 10. The CDR3 covers 17 residues. Germline V lookup: CDR1 SGHRS, CDR2 YFSETQ. CDR3 nucleotides: TGCGCCAGCAGCCCGGCGACAGGGGGCCATAGCTCCTACGAGCAGTACTTC. Residues: CASSPATGGHSSYEQYF.

This clonotype was found a few times. CDR3 in amino acids: CAITAGAADYGYTF. The CDR3 DNA sequence: TGTGCCATCACTGCCGGGGCAGCCGACTATGGCTACACCTTC. The V gene is TRBV7-9, the J gene TRBJ1-2, with D tentatively TRBD1 (5 bases). This CDR3 contains 14 residues. V was clipped by 10 bases and J by 3 bases, with 18 bases between them. CDR1 is SEHNR, CDR2 FQNEAQ, per germline (reference sequence).

The rearrangement uses TRBV20-1 and TRBJ2-7, with unresolved D. Per germline, CDR1 DFQATT and CDR2 SNEGSKA (reference sequence). V was clipped by 3 bases and J by 4 bases, with 13 bases between them. The CDR3 is 13 residues long. CDR3 sequence reads: CSASGPTTYEQYF. CDR3 DNA: TGCAGTGCTAGCGGGCCTACCACGTACGAGCAGTACTTC.

The chain links TRBV27 to TRBJ2-7; 7 nucleotides match TRBD2. The CDR3 consists of 17 residues. Germline loops: CDR1 MNHEY, CDR2 SMNVEV (reference sequence). Germline trimming cut 6 bases from V and 2 bases from J; bases unmatched to any gene: 16. This CDR3 is CASSTRSEAGIPYEQYF. DNA for the CDR3: TGTGCCAGCAGCACCCGATCGGAAGCGGGGATCCCCTACGAGCAGTACTTC.

The table lists this clonotype with a count of one. This sequence joins TRBV12-3 or TRBV12-4 and TRBJ2-5; weak D call: TRBD1 (5 bases). The CDR3 loop spans 14 amino acids. The ends were cut back, 6 bases at V and 11 bases at J, with 22 bases in the middle. Written as DNA, the CDR3 is TGTGCCAGCAGCCCCCAGGGAACGATAACGAAGCAGTACTTC. Residues: CASSPQGTITKQYF.

This clonotype was counted a few times. The J gene is TRBJ2-1, the V gene TRBV3-1; D is unclear. Germline V gene lookup returns CDR1 LGHDT and CDR2 YNNKEL (reference sequence). The length of the CDR3 is 15 residues. V lost 0 bases to trimming and J lost 1 base, with 7 bases between them. In DNA, the CDR3 is TGTGCCAGCAGCCAAGATCTGGTATCCTACAATGAGCAGTTCTTC. Amino acids: CASSQDLVSYNEQFF.

The chain combines TRBV29-1 with TRBJ1-2, with TRBD1 identical over 7 bases. The CDR3 is 15 amino acids. CDR1 SQVTM and CDR2 ANQGSEA come from the germline V gene. J was trimmed by 5 bases and V by 3 bases; bases with no gene match: 12. This CDR3 reads CSVDGDRGTAYGYTF. CDR3 DNA: TGCAGCGTTGACGGGGACCGAGGGACAGCTTATGGCTACACCTTC.

This clonotype was observed many times. The chain combines TRBV10-3 with TRBJ2-5; D is possibly TRBD1 or TRBD2 (5 bases each). V was trimmed by 9 bases and J by 3 bases, leaving 17 bases between them. The V gene's germline CDR1 is ENHRY and CDR2 SYGVKD. This CDR3 is built from 14 residues. DNA for the CDR3: TGTGCCATTTTGAGGGGATTGGGTAAAGAGACCCAGTACTTC. The encoded protein is CAILRGLGKETQYF.

This clonotype was recorded a few times. V gene TRBV28 combines with J gene TRBJ2-7; 10 positions match TRBD2. Germline loops: CDR1 MDHEN, CDR2 SYDVKM. With V trimmed by 7 bases and J by 2 bases, 14 bases remained unmatched. CDR3 length equals 17 residues. The CDR3 here is CASTLMASGGPTYEQYF. CDR3 bases: TGTGCCAGCACCCTAATGGCTAGCGGGGGACCCACCTACGAGCAGTACTTC.

The chain employs TRBV3-1 and TRBJ2-7, with a possible D match to TRBD2 (6 bases). This CDR3 spans 14 amino acids. The germline CDR1 and CDR2 sequences are LGHDT and YNNKEL (reference sequence). Deletions cut 4 bases from V and 6 bases from J, with 16 bases between. DNA of the CDR3: TGTGCCAGCAGCCTTTCGGGACTTGAAGGCGAGCAGTACTTC. Translated, it gives CASSLSGLEGEQYF.

The rearrangement links TRBV12-3 or TRBV12-4 to TRBJ2-7; D call uncertain. Trimming removed 3 bases at V and 5 bases at J, with 14 bases between. This CDR3 is built from 14 residues. The CDR3 loop reads CASSFRGSGHEQYF. The CDR3 region has the DNA TGTGCCAGCAGTTTTAGAGGAAGTGGACACGAGCAGTACTTC.

This clonotype has a count of ten or more. J is TRBJ2-5 and V is TRBV24-1; possibly TRBD2 for D (6 bases). Per germline, CDR1 KGHDR and CDR2 SFDVKD. Trimming cost V 4 bases and J 2 bases, with 13 bases left between them. The CDR3 loop spans 15 amino acids. CDR3 sequence reads: CATSDLRDSQETQYF. DNA for the CDR3: TGTGCCACCAGTGACTTGCGGGACTCGCAAGAGACCCAGTACTTC.

Ten or more counts support this clonotype. CDR3 sequence reads: CASSLGTSFYEQYF. CDR3 nucleotide sequence: TGTGCCAGCAGCTTGGGGACATCTTTCTACGAGCAGTACTTC. The chain uses TRBV7-2 and TRBJ2-7; D perhaps matches TRBD1 (6 bases). Trimming pared 3 bases from V and 3 bases from J, leaving 12 bases between. Germline assignment: CDR1 SGHTA and CDR2 FQGNSA. The CDR3 is made up of 14 amino acids.

V and J are TRBV7-2 and TRBJ1-4, with TRBD1 identical over 8 bases. Germline CDR1 is SGHTA and CDR2 is FQGNSA. This CDR3 is built from 15 residues. V was pared by 4 bases and J by 2 bases, with 3 bases of the junction left unmatched. CDR3 sequence reads: CASSSPGGTNEKLFF. The DNA for the CDR3 is TGTGCCAGCAGCTCGCCAGGGGGCACTAATGAAAAACTGTTTTTT.

This clonotype was detected only a few times. The chain carries TRBV5-1 and TRBJ2-3; D gene uncertain. This CDR3 is built from 16 residues. V was clipped by 0 bases and J by 1 base, with 12 bases between them. CDR1 SGHRS and CDR2 YFSETQ come from the germline V gene. CDR3 bases: TGCGCCAGCAGCTTGGCCACGGGTTGGGGCACAGATACGCAGTATTTT. It codes for CASSLATGWGTDTQYF.

This clonotype was found a few times. The V and J genes are TRBV2 and TRBJ2-5; possible D gene TRBD2, 6 bases. Trimming removed 4 bases at V and 1 base at J, with 10 bases between. CDR3 length: 14 residues. The germline gives CDR1 SNHLY, CDR2 FYNNEI. The CDR3 bases are TGTGCCAGCAGTGGGAGGGTGACCCAAGAGACCCAGTACTTC. This translates into CASSGRVTQETQYF.

A word on this clonotype: A much larger clone differs by one base, so this may be a read error. V usage is TRBV4-1 and J usage is TRBJ2-1; TRBD2 aligns across 10 bases. Germline V CDR1 and CDR2: MGHRA, YSYEKL. This CDR3 region has 18 residues. The CDR3 DNA sequence: TGCGCCAGCAACCAAGCCCGATCCCTAGCGGGGGAGTACAATGAGCAGTTCTTC. It yields the protein CASNQARSLAGEYNEQFF.

In its sample, this clonotype was seen once. The chain links TRBV7-3 to TRBJ2-7; 8 bases fit TRBD2. The V gene's germline CDR1 is SGHTA and CDR2 FQGTGA. This CDR3 contains 16 residues. V was pared by 0 bases and J by 2 bases, with 6 bases of the junction left unmatched. The CDR3 bases are TGTGCCAGCAGCTTAACCCCCGGGAGGGTCCCCTACGAGCAGTACTTC. Its protein product is CASSLTPGRVPYEQYF.

V is TRBV4-3 and J is TRBJ1-1; D unclear. Germline assignment: CDR1 LGHNA and CDR2 YSLEER. The germline V and J ends were trimmed by 3 bases and 2 bases, with 19 bases remaining between them. This CDR3 contains 17 residues. CDR3 loop: CASSHLTPGLQNTEAFF. The CDR3 DNA is TGCGCCAGCAGCCACCTAACACCGGGTCTCCAAAACACTGAAGCTTTCTTT.

The V gene is TRBV20-1, the J gene TRBJ1-5; 8 nucleotides align to TRBD1. J gave up 2 bases and V 5 bases, and 11 bases lay outside the gene matches. CDR3 length equals 16 residues. CDR1 is DFQATT and CDR2 is SNEGSKA in the germline V gene (reference sequence). The CDR3 is CSAQRPQGGGNQPQHF. As DNA, the CDR3 is TGCAGTGCTCAACGGCCACAGGGGGGTGGCAATCAGCCCCAGCATTTT.

This clonotype was seen only a few times. The V and J genes are TRBV5-1 and TRBJ2-3; 9 bases line up with TRBD1. CDR3 length: 15 amino acids. Germline loops: CDR1 SGHRS, CDR2 YFSETQ. The ends lost 4 bases at V and 2 bases at J; junction bases unmatched: 5. The CDR3 coding sequence is TGCGCCAGCAGCCAGGACAGGGGCCACACAGATACGCAGTATTTT. Translated: CASSQDRGHTDTQYF. Full variable domain (rest looked up from reference TRBV5-1 and TRBJ2-3): KAGVTQTPRYLIKTRGQQVTLSCSPISGHRSVSWYQQTPGQGLQFLFEYFSETQRNKGNFPGRFSGRQFSNSRSEMNVSTLELGDSALYLCASSQDRGHTDTQYFGPGTRLTVL.

The genes are TRBV27 and TRBJ1-2; D is possibly TRBD1 (5 bases). Germline CDR1 and CDR2: MNHEY and SMNVEV (reference sequence). The CDR3 runs 13 residues. The ends were cut back, 6 bases at V and 2 bases at J, with 10 bases in the middle. In DNA form, the CDR3 reads TGTGCCAGCAGCGGGGACGTCAACTATGGCTACACCTTC. Amino acid sequence: CASSGDVNYGYTF.

The rearrangement uses TRBV13 and TRBJ1-5, with D uncertain. Looked up from germline, CDR1 is PRHDT and CDR2 is FYEKMQ (reference sequence). The CDR3 runs 14 residues. V was shortened by 3 bases and J by 7 bases, with 13 bases between the two germline ends. The CDR3 sequence: CASSFKGYGQPQHF. Here the CDR3 DNA reads TGTGCCAGCAGCTTCAAAGGGTATGGCCAGCCCCAGCATTTT.

V is TRBV20-1 and J is TRBJ2-3, with 9 bases that match TRBD2. Germline V gives CDR1 DFQATT, CDR2 SNEGSKA (reference sequence). This CDR3 has 16 residues. V trimming: 1 base; J trimming: 1 base; junction bases outside the gene matches: 6. For the CDR3, the DNA is TGCAGTGCTAGAGGGGGGGCTAGCGGGGGCACAGATACGCAGTATTTT. Translation gives CSARGGASGGTDTQYF.

This clonotype appeared a few times. The chain recombines TRBV20-1 with TRBJ2-7; TRBD1 or TRBD2 may be the D gene (5 bases each). The V gene lost 4 bases and the J gene lost 6 bases, with 10 bases spanning the gap. Germline lookup yields CDR1 DFQATT and CDR2 SNEGSKA (reference sequence). This CDR3 spans 11 amino acids. The CDR3: CSAKRGGEQYF. The CDR3 DNA sequence: TGCAGTGCTAAACGTGGGGGCGAGCAGTACTTC.